This T cell receptor beta chain was profiled in a study of cytomegalovirus exposure and HLA in healthy donors. Study findings and constraints: The study designated 150 or so TCR beta chains cytomegalovirus-associated. Later genetic work tied a missense DCLRE1C variant to beta-chain V and J trimming.

The J segment lost 3 bases and the V segment lost 0 bases, leaving 4 bases of the junction unmatched. Germline values: CDR1 SGHTS, CDR2 YDEGEE. The CDR3 has 16 residues. Donors showed nominal health when sampled, although they likely had unrecorded immune exposures. Use of 60 Vbeta and 13 Jbeta primers characterized the PCR. In the study's own analysis: In a later analysis, around 10 million of tens of millions of unique beta chains occurred in at least two donors. Sequencing used immunoSEQ multiplex PCR; TCRdb keeps in-frame clones, though not all of them. Clonal size and the V and J genes are those of that table, whereas D and trimming came from the DNA. Of fewer than 200,000 clones in the sample, about 76% are singletons; the top ten hold approximately 2.4%. As for this clone: The antigen is undetermined.

The origin of this receptor is a woman aged 35 to 49 in good health and CMV-seropositive. This rearrangement joins TRBV5-8 to TRBJ2-3; 10 bases are shared with TRBD1. Sequenced input: PBMCs. CDR3 sequence: CASSLGGQGWTDTQYF. CDR3 coding DNA: TGTGCCAGCAGCTTGGGGGGACAGGGGTGGACAGATACGCAGTATTTT.